The present T cell receptor (beta chain) was sequenced within a study of neurological immune-mediated disorders. Whole-study results and caveats: No expanded-clone CDR3 amino acid sequence recurred across subjects, suggesting private TCR-beta repertoires.

Volunteers at a blood bank in Maryland, USA, were the healthy controls. The unsorted libraries were made from 2 million PBMCs kept at -80 C. The making of cDNA relied on 5'RACE with 10-nucleotide random UMIs. From the 5' RACE reads, TCRdb called clonotypes with MiXCR, one entry per CDR3 protein. The table shows approximately 48,000 distinct CDR3 sequences, with 16% occurring only once. This CDR3 region has 16 residues. Per the germline V gene, CDR1 is SGHRS and CDR2 is YFSETQ. The ends lost 0 bases at V and 10 bases at J; junction bases unmatched: 12. This clonotype was detected ten times or more. Its antigen is unidentified.

The chain employs TRBV5-1 and TRBJ2-1; 8 bases agree with TRBD2. Sequencing used PBMCs. This TCR derives from a man between 60 and 70 years old in good health. The CDR3 here is CASSLDTGLGGGEQFF. The DNA of the CDR3 is TGCGCCAGCAGCTTGGATACGGGACTAGGAGGTGGGGAGCAGTTCTTC.